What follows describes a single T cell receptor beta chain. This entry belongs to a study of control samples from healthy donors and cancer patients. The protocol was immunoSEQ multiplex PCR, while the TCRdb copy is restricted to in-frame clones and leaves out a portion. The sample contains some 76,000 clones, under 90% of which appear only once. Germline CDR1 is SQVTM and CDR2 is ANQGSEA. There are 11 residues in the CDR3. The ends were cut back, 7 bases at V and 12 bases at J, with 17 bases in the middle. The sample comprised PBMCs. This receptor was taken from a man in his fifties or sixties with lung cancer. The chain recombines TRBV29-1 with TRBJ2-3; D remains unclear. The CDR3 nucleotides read TGCAGCGCAGTGTGGGAATCTAAACAGTATTTT. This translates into CSAVWESKQYF.